This passage covers 30 T cell receptor beta chains from one sample sequenced in a study of OX40 agonist ivuxolimab in advanced cancers. Measured with immunoSEQ multiplex PCR; TCRdb has only the in-frame clones, and not every one. The sample includes about 70,000 clones, approximately 82% of them seen just once. Source: CD4+ or CD8+ T cells sorted from blood, taken in a trial of the OX40 agonist ivuxolimab. The source is an adult with an advanced solid tumor such as melanoma, head and neck, liver or kidney cancer.

This chain connects TRBV29-1 to TRBJ2-3, with 10 bases aligning to TRBD2. CDR3 length: 14 residues. Losses at the gene ends were 4 bases for V and 1 base for J; bases not matched to a gene: 2. Germline V gene data show CDR1 as SQVTM and CDR2 as ANQGSEA. Written as DNA, the CDR3 is TGCAGCGTTGCCGGGACTAGCGGCACAGATACGCAGTATTTT. Its protein is CSVAGTSGTDTQYF.

This clone is a singleton in its sample. The chain links TRBV2 to TRBJ2-7; 9 positions match TRBD1. The germline V gene encodes CDR1 SNHLY and CDR2 FYNNEI. After removal of 10 bases from V and 3 bases from J, the junction contained 4 bases not matched to a gene. The CDR3 covers 12 residues. CDR3 sequence (DNA): TGTGCCAACGGACAGGGGATCTACGAGCAGTACTTC. It translates to CANGQGIYEQYF.

The chain carries TRBV9 and TRBJ1-1; 9 bases match TRBD1. The CDR3 is 15 residues long. Germline lookup yields CDR1 SGDLS and CDR2 YYNGEE. V shed 3 bases and J 5 bases; nucleotides not matched to a gene: 8. The DNA of the CDR3 is TGTGCCAGCAGCGAAACAGGGGGCGCAGAGACTGAAGCTTTCTTT. This codes for CASSETGGAETEAFF.

This rearrangement joins TRBV15 to TRBJ2-6, with D possibly matching TRBD2 (6 bases). Germline values: CDR1 LNHNV, CDR2 YYDKDF (reference sequence). This CDR3 is built from 18 residues. Between the trimmed V and J ends, which lost 4 bases and 4 bases, there was a span of 20 bases. CDR3 in DNA: TGTGCCACCAGCACGCCTGGCGGCGGGATCTACGGGGCCAACGTCCTGACTTTC. Amino acids: CATSTPGGGIYGANVLTF. Full variable domain (remainder filled in from reference TRBV15 and TRBJ2-6): DAMVIQNPRYQVTQFGKPVTLSCSQTLNHNVMYWYQQKSSQAPKLLFHYYDKDFNNEADTPDNFQSRRPNTSFCFLDIRSPGLGDTAMYLCATSTPGGGIYGANVLTFGAGSRLTVL.

This clone was seen a single time. V and J are TRBV6-5 and TRBJ1-1; TRBD1 aligns across 7 bases. J lost 1 base, V lost 5 bases, and 7 bases had no gene match. Germline lookup yields CDR1 MNHEY and CDR2 SVGAGI. This CDR3 region has 15 residues. In nucleotides, the CDR3 is TGTGCCAGCAGTCCCTCGCCAGGGGGGAACACTGAAGCTTTCTTT. Translating gives CASSPSPGGNTEAFF.

The chain uses TRBV11-3 and TRBJ2-1; 7 nucleotides align to TRBD2. This CDR3 spans 15 amino acids. After removal of 8 bases from V and 4 bases from J, the junction contained 11 bases not matched to a gene. Germline CDR1 is SGHNT and CDR2 is YENEEA. This chain's CDR3 is CASALGAGTYNEQFF. The CDR3 coding sequence is TGTGCCAGCGCTCTAGGAGCGGGGACTTACAATGAGCAGTTCTTC.

This chain uses TRBV13 with TRBJ2-7; 14 bases map to TRBD2. The CDR3 extends over 14 amino acids. J was trimmed by 7 bases and V by 6 bases; bases with no gene match: 5. Germline V gene sequence: CDR1 PRHDT, CDR2 FYEKMQ (reference sequence). The CDR3 sequence: CASRTSGRAGEQYF. As DNA, the CDR3 is TGTGCCAGCAGGACTAGCGGGAGGGCAGGGGAGCAGTACTTC.

The rearrangement links TRBV4-2 to TRBJ1-4, with D uncertain. Trimming took off 0 bases at V and 8 bases at J, with 7 bases between the two ends. Germline V gives CDR1 LGHNA, CDR2 YNFKEQ. CDR3 length: 13 amino acids. CDR3 amino acids: CASSQEHWEKLFF. DNA for the CDR3: TGTGCCAGCAGCCAAGAGCATTGGGAAAAACTGTTTTTT.

The chain is built from TRBV18 and TRBJ1-1, with D possibly being TRBD1 (5 bases). The CDR3 is 16 amino acids. Looked up from germline, CDR1 is KGHSH and CDR2 is LQKENI. The V end was cut by 5 bases, the J end by 5 bases, with 21 bases between. CDR3: CASSRGVGTFGTEAFF. The CDR3 DNA reads TGTGCCAGCTCAAGGGGTGTTGGGACGTTCGGGACTGAAGCTTTCTTT.

The V gene is TRBV11-1, the J gene TRBJ2-3, with 14 bases aligning to TRBD2. CDR3 size: 15 residues. Losses at the gene ends were 5 bases for V and 3 bases for J; bases not matched to a gene: 1. CDR1 is SGHAT, CDR2 FQDESV, per germline (reference sequence). CDR3 sequence reads: CASSRTSGRTDTQYF. The CDR3 region has the DNA TGTGCCAGCAGCCGGACTAGCGGGAGGACAGATACGCAGTATTTT.

The chain carries TRBV28 and TRBJ2-7; tentative D call: TRBD1 (5 bases). CDR3 length equals 13 residues. Germline V gene data show CDR1 as MDHEN and CDR2 as SYDVKM. V was pared by 5 bases and J by 3 bases, with 11 bases between. CDR3 loop: CASSLGLIYEQYF. CDR3 bases: TGTGCCAGCAGTCTGGGGCTGATCTACGAGCAGTACTTC.

The gene calls are TRBV19 and TRBJ2-3; D call uncertain. The V end was cut by 0 bases, the J end by 4 bases, with 5 bases between. Germline-derived CDR1 and CDR2 are LNHDA and SQIVND (reference sequence). This CDR3 contains 13 residues. The CDR3 DNA reads TGTGCCAGTAGTATAGAGATTTCAGATACGCAGTATTTT. Amino acids: CASSIEISDTQYF.

This chain connects TRBV5-5 to TRBJ2-7; TRBD2 matches at 11 bases. Germline CDR1 is SGHKS and CDR2 is YYEKEE (reference sequence). The CDR3 runs to 17 residues. Trimming removed 0 bases from V and 4 bases from J; junction bases left unmatched: 9. The CDR3 region is CASSLEGLAATLYEQYF. The CDR3 bases are TGTGCCAGCAGCTTGGAGGGACTAGCGGCCACCCTTTACGAGCAGTACTTC.

The chain carries TRBV28 and TRBJ1-1, with a possible D match to TRBD1 (6 bases). The CDR3 extends over 14 amino acids. The germline V and J ends were trimmed by 5 bases and 3 bases, with 13 bases remaining between them. Germline V gene data show CDR1 as MDHEN and CDR2 as SYDVKM. CDR3 sequence: CASSQTQGYTEAFF. In nucleotides, the CDR3 is TGTGCCAGCAGTCAGACCCAGGGGTACACTGAAGCTTTCTTT.

In this sample, this clone turned up a few times. The chain links TRBV7-2 to TRBJ2-5; D gene uncertain. The CDR3 is 15 residues long. CDR1 and CDR2 from the germline V gene are SGHTA and FQGNSA. V was clipped by 1 base and J by 3 bases, with 12 bases between them. CDR3 nucleotide sequence: TGTGCCAGCAGCTTAGATGGTAGGCGTGAAGAGACCCAGTACTTC. Protein product: CASSLDGRREETQYF.

This chain joins TRBV6-6 and TRBJ1-6, with a possible D match to TRBD1 (6 bases). Germline V gives CDR1 MNHNY, CDR2 SVGAGI (reference sequence). The CDR3 sequence is 14 residues long. Trimming took 2 bases from V and 6 from J, leaving 8 bases between them. As DNA, the CDR3 is TGTGCCAGCAGTTACGAGGGGGGTAATTCACCCCTCCACTTT. This codes for CASSYEGGNSPLHF.

This chain's CDR3 is CASSFRPYLRGSNQPQHF. CDR3 sequence (DNA): TGTGCCAGCAGTTTCCGACCTTACCTCAGGGGTAGCAATCAGCCCCAGCATTTT. This rearrangement joins TRBV28 to TRBJ1-5, with a weak D call TRBD1 (6 bases). The length of the CDR3 is 18 residues. Looked up from germline, CDR1 is MDHEN and CDR2 is SYDVKM. Deletions cut 3 bases from V and 0 bases from J, with 18 bases between.

The chain carries TRBV10-2 and TRBJ2-3, with TRBD1 matching 7 bases. Per germline, CDR1 WSHSY and CDR2 SAAADI. This CDR3 comprises 14 residues. Trimming removed 4 bases from V and 6 bases from J; junction bases left unmatched: 7. The DNA for the CDR3 is TGCGCCAGCAGTGTATCGACAGGGAGTGATACGCAGTATTTT. Translated: CASSVSTGSDTQYF.

CDR3 protein: CASRETGTGKETQYF. CDR3 DNA sequence: TGTGCCAGCAGAGAAACCGGGACAGGGAAAGAGACCCAGTACTTC. The rearrangement uses TRBV28 and TRBJ2-5; the match to TRBD1 covers 9 bases. The V gene's germline CDR1 is MDHEN and CDR2 SYDVKM. Trimming cost V 6 bases and J 3 bases; bases outside gene matches: 8. The CDR3 spans 15 residues.

The chain couples TRBV4-2 to TRBJ2-3; D may be TRBD2 (7 bases). Germline lookup yields CDR1 LGHNA and CDR2 YNFKEQ. The CDR3 has 19 amino acids. V was clipped by 4 bases and J by 0 bases, with 23 bases between them. The CDR3, as DNA: TGTGCCAGCAGCCCCACTCTGCATCTCGCGGGGGCAAGCACAGATACGCAGTATTTT. The encoded protein is CASSPTLHLAGASTDTQYF.

The table lists this clone with a few counts. The V and J genes are TRBV11-2 and TRBJ1-1, with D unresolved. Trimming removed 5 bases from V and 1 base from J, with 8 bases in between. Germline V gives CDR1 SGHAT, CDR2 FQNNGV. CDR3 length: 13 residues. The CDR3 DNA sequence: TGTGCCAGCAGCCTTACTCAGAACACTGAAGCTTTCTTT. It encodes CASSLTQNTEAFF.

The chain couples TRBV5-1 to TRBJ2-3; the D is unclear. CDR1 and CDR2 from the germline V gene are SGHRS and YFSETQ. Trimming removed 0 bases at V and 3 bases at J, with 8 bases between. This CDR3 region has 14 residues. CDR3 residues: CASSLAATTDTQYF. CDR3 nucleotide sequence: TGCGCCAGCAGCTTGGCAGCCACGACAGATACGCAGTATTTT.

The CDR3 protein is CASSPWATARNTGELFF. The CDR3 nucleotides read TGTGCCAGCAGCCCCTGGGCTACCGCGCGGAACACCGGGGAGCTGTTTTTT. J is TRBJ2-2 and V is TRBV5-8, with D hard to call. Germline V lookup: CDR1 SGHTS, CDR2 YDEGEE. Trimming cost V 4 bases and J 1 base, with 17 bases left between them. This CDR3 spans 17 amino acids.

This chain links TRBV7-3 with TRBJ1-1; D might be TRBD1 (5 bases). Germline values: CDR1 SGHTA, CDR2 FQGTGA. V lost 4 bases, J lost 3 bases, and 9 bases lay in between. The CDR3 is 13 residues long. Here the CDR3 DNA reads TGTGCCAGCAGCTCCGACAGACACACTGAAGCTTTCTTT. It specifies CASSSDRHTEAFF.

The chain carries TRBV6-1 and TRBJ1-5, with 8 bases identical to TRBD1. Unmatched junction bases numbered 8, after V lost 4 bases and J lost 6 bases. CDR1 and CDR2 from the germline V gene are MNHNS and SASEGT. The CDR3 has 15 amino acids. The CDR3, as DNA: TGTGCCAGCAGTGTTAATCAGGGGGCAGGTCAGCCCCAGCATTTT. Its protein is CASSVNQGAGQPQHF.

The chain is built from TRBV29-1 and TRBJ2-3, with 8 bases lining up with TRBD2. V gave up 3 bases and J gave up 1 base; unmatched junction bases: 9. CDR1 is SQVTM, CDR2 ANQGSEA, per germline. The CDR3 has 16 amino acids. Written as DNA, the CDR3 is TGCAGCGTTGACGTGACTTGGCGGGAGGGCACAGATACGCAGTATTTT. Protein sequence: CSVDVTWREGTDTQYF.

This clone was detected only a few times. The rearrangement uses TRBV28 and TRBJ2-7; D ambiguous. The CDR3 is 13 amino acids. The germline CDR1 and CDR2 sequences are MDHEN and SYDVKM. Trimming left V 3 bases short and J 1 base short, with 7 bases between. CDR3 region: CASSFRVSYEQYF. The CDR3 bases are TGTGCCAGCAGTTTTAGGGTGTCCTACGAGCAGTACTTC.

The rearrangement links TRBV6-1 to TRBJ1-5, with D hard to call. V was pared by 2 bases and J by 1 base, with 9 bases between. From germline, CDR1 is MNHNS and CDR2 SASEGT. CDR3 length: 15 residues. The CDR3 DNA reads as TGTGCCAGCAGTGAATATAAGGGAAGCAATCAGCCCCAGCATTTT. Encoded protein: CASSEYKGSNQPQHF.

This clone was counted a single time. V is TRBV5-1 and J is TRBJ2-3, with D possibly being TRBD2 (6 bases). CDR3 length equals 15 residues. Germline values: CDR1 SGHRS, CDR2 YFSETQ. The V end lost 0 bases, the J end lost 6 bases, and 14 bases lay between the germline ends. In nucleotides, the CDR3 is TGCGCCAGCAGCTTGGCTAATGGCGGGAAGGATACGCAGTATTTT. Protein: CASSLANGGKDTQYF.

The V and J genes are TRBV28 and TRBJ1-4; the D gene is possibly TRBD1 (5 bases). The CDR3 consists of 16 residues. Per the germline V gene, CDR1 is MDHEN and CDR2 is SYDVKM. Trimming removed 4 bases from V and 0 bases from J, with 12 bases in between. The CDR3 region has the DNA TGTGCCAGCAGTTCCCTAAGGGGAGCAACTAATGAAAAACTGTTTTTT. This gives the protein CASSSLRGATNEKLFF.